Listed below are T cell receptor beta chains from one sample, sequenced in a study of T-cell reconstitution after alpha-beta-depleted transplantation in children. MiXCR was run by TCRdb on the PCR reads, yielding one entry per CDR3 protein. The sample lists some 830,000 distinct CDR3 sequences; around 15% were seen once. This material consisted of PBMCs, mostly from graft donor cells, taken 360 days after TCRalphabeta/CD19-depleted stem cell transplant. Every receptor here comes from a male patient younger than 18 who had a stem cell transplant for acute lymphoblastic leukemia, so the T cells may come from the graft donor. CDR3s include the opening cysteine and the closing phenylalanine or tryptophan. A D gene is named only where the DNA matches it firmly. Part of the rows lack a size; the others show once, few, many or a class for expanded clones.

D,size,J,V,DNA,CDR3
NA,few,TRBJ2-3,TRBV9,TGTGCCAGCAGCGAGAGCGACTCCCGCACAGATACGCAGTATTTT,CASSESDSRTDTQYF
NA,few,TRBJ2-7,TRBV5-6,TGTGCCAGCAGGGGGGCCGAGGACGAGCAGTACTTC,CASRGAEDEQYF
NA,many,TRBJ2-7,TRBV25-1,TGTGCCAGCAGTAAAACAGGGGGGGGTGCCGAGCAGTACTTC,CASSKTGGGAEQYF
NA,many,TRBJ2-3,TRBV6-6,TGTGCCAGCAGTTACTCGCCAGATACGCAGTATTTT,CASSYSPDTQYF
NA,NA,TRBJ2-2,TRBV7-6,TGTGCCAGCAGCCCCGGGACACACCCCACCGGGGAGCTGTTTTTT,CASSPGTHPTGELFF
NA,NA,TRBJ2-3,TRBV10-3,TGTGCCATCAAGGGAACTAGCTTTAGCACAGATACGCAGTATTTT,CAIKGTSFSTDTQYF
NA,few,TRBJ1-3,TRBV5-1,TGCGCCAGCAGCTTTGACAGCGCCCGTGGAAACACCATATATTTT,CASSFDSARGNTIYF
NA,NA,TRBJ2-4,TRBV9,TGTGCCAGCAGCGTAGCCGGGGGCCCCTTGGCCAAAAACATTCAGTACTTC,CASSVAGGPLAKNIQYF
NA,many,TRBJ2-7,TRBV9,TGTGCCAGCAGCGTAGGACTGTACCAATACGAGCAGTACTTC,CASSVGLYQYEQYF
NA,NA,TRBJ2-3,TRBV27,TGTGCCAGCAGTTTCCGGCCTCATTTT,CASSFRPHF
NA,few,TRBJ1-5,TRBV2,TGTGCCAGCAGGACTCACGACCGCCGGGACGGGGGGTGGAATCAGCCCCAGCATTTT,CASRTHDRRDGGWNQPQHF
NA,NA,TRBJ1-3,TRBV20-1,TGCAGTGCTGCTCTGGGGACCTCTGGAAACACCATATATTTT,CSAALGTSGNTIYF
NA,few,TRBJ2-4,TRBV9,TGTGCCAGCAGCCAGCAGGGGCTAGGGGACATTCAGTACTTC,CASSQQGLGDIQYF
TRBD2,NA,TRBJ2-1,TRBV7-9,TGTGCCAGCAGCAAACTAGCGGGCCTATCCTACAATGAGCAGTTCTTC,CASSKLAGLSYNEQFF
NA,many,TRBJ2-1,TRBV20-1,TGCAGTGCTAGAGAGGTCAATGAGCAGTTCTTC,CSAREVNEQFF
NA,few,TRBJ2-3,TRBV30,TGTGCTCGGGGGGCGGATACGCAGTATTTT,CARGADTQYF
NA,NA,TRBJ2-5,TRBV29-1,TGCAGCGTTGCCTTAGCGCTTCAAGAGACCCAGTACTTC,CSVALALQETQYF
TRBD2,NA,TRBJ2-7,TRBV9,TGTGCCAGCAACCGGGGACTAGCGGAGGGGGTGCAGTACTTC,CASNRGLAEGVQYF